Presented here are 13 T cell receptor beta chains from one specimen sequenced in a study of T cells in Graves' hyperthyroidism and ophthalmopathy. Researchers amplified the TCR beta CDR3 regions from RNA transcripts. Initially, a first-round RT-PCR of the TCR CDR3 employed the HTBI primer set. TCRdb passed the multiplex PCR reads through MiXCR, listing each CDR3 protein once. The top ten hold 15% to 20% of the sample, which has a few hundred thousand distinct CDR3 sequences, approximately 15% seen once. Sequenced sample: blood. The receptors were gathered from a woman aged 18-29 years with Graves' hyperthyroidism.

The J gene is TRBJ1-2, the V gene TRBV27; a possible D gene is TRBD1 (6 bases). Trimming took 6 bases from V and 6 from J, leaving 17 bases between them. CDR1 and CDR2 from the germline V gene are MNHEY and SMNVEV (reference sequence). The CDR3 is 14 amino acids. The CDR3 loop reads CASRRFRDIHGYTF. CDR3 coding DNA: TGTGCCAGCAGACGATTCCGGGACATACATGGCTACACCTTC.

This clonotype was detected ten times or more. This sequence joins TRBV24-1 and TRBJ2-7, with 8 bases aligning to TRBD2. CDR1 is KGHDR, CDR2 SFDVKD, per germline. V lost 4 bases to trimming and J lost 2 bases; unmatched junction nucleotides: 18. The CDR3 is 19 amino acids. The CDR3 loop reads CATSDSHGGVAGPTYEQYV. CDR3 DNA sequence: TGTGCCACCAGTGACTCTCACGGGGGAGTAGCGGGACCCACCTACGAGCAGTACGTC.

Of note for this clonotype: A much larger clone differs by one base, so this may be a read error. Here the CDR3 omits its conserved ending phenylalanine or tryptophan, so a read error is the likely source. The chain links TRBV5-1 to TRBJ2-1; maybe TRBD2 (6 bases). The ends were cut back, 5 bases at V and 4 bases at J, with 16 bases in the middle. The CDR3 contains 15 residues. Looked up from germline, CDR1 is SGHRS and CDR2 is YFSETQ. CDR3 loop: CASRTRDSLYNEQFL. The CDR3 DNA follows: TGCGCCAGCAGAACCCGGGACTCTCTATACAATGAGCAGTTCTTA.

V gene TRBV12-5 combines with J gene TRBJ1-1; the D gene is possibly TRBD1 (5 bases). From germline, CDR1 is LGHNT and CDR2 FRNRAP. The V end lost 0 bases, the J end lost 14 bases, and 13 bases lay between the germline ends. The CDR3 loop spans 12 amino acids. The CDR3 nucleotides are TGTGCTAGTGGTTTGGTATCCGGGGCCAAGTTCTTT. This encodes CASGLVSGAKFF. The full variable domain, its missing parts supplied by reference TRBV12-5 and TRBJ1-1, is DARVTQTPRHKVTEMGQEVTMRCQPILGHNTVFWYRQTMMQGLELLAYFRNRAPLDDSGMPKDRFSAEMPDATLATLKIQPSEPRDSAVYFCASGLVSGAKFFGQGTRLTVV.

This CDR3 is CASMGGRFYEQYF. For the CDR3, the DNA is TGTGCCAGCATGGGCGGGAGATTCTACGAGCAGTACTTC. The genes are TRBV27 and TRBJ2-7, with 7 bases identical to TRBD2. Germline CDR1 is MNHEY and CDR2 is SMNVEV (reference sequence). There are 13 residues in the CDR3. J lost 3 bases, V lost 7 bases, and 6 bases had no gene match.

This clonotype was observed many times. The V and J genes are TRBV10-3 and TRBJ2-1; unclear D gene. CDR1 and CDR2 (germline): ENHRY, SYGVKD. The V end was cut by 3 bases, the J end by 2 bases, with 14 bases between. The CDR3 totals 16 residues. CDR3 coding DNA: TGTGCCATCAGTGAAGGTCAAAGGGTTACCTACAATGAGCAGTTCTTC. Residues: CAISEGQRVTYNEQFF.

This clonotype appeared many times. The CDR3 DNA sequence: TGTGCCAGCAGCACTGGGACAGGCGGGTATGGCTACACCTTC. Protein sequence: CASSTGTGGYGYTF. V gene TRBV9 combines with J gene TRBJ1-2; TRBD1 aligns across 8 bases. V shed 4 bases and J 5 bases; nucleotides not matched to a gene: 7. Germline V gene data show CDR1 as SGDLS and CDR2 as YYNGEE. There are 14 residues in the CDR3.

The chain is built from TRBV6-5 and TRBJ2-7, with D hard to call. The V and J ends lost 3 bases and 2 bases respectively, with 5 bases between them. Germline assignment: CDR1 MNHEY and CDR2 SVGAGI. The CDR3 covers 12 residues. CDR3 bases: TGTGCCAGCAGTTATGGTACCTACGAGCAGTACTTC. Translation: CASSYGTYEQYF.

This clonotype appeared many times. This rearrangement joins TRBV6-6 to TRBJ1-3; D might be TRBD1 (6 bases). The CDR3 runs 13 residues. Germline V gives CDR1 MNHNY, CDR2 SVGAGI (reference sequence). Trimming took 0 bases from V and 14 from J, leaving 14 bases between them. CDR3: CASSYSNAGQLYF. The CDR3 bases are TGTGCCAGCAGTTACTCGAACGCAGGACAGCTATATTTT.

This clonotype showed up many times. The rearrangement joins TRBV28 to TRBJ1-2, with a possible D match to TRBD1 (5 bases). This CDR3 contains 14 residues. Looked up from germline, CDR1 is MDHEN and CDR2 is SYDVKM. Trimming took 4 bases from V and 4 from J, leaving 13 bases between them. The CDR3 coding sequence is TGTGCCAGCAGTTCCAACCGGGGGGGCTATGGCTACACCTTC. Protein product: CASSSNRGGYGYTF.

The table lists this clonotype with many counts. The chain recombines TRBV11-2 with TRBJ2-6; 9 nucleotides agree with TRBD2. With V trimmed by 6 bases and J by 3 bases, 3 bases remained unmatched. Looked up from germline, CDR1 is SGHAT and CDR2 is FQNNGV. The length of the CDR3 is 15 residues. This chain's CDR3 is CASRNSGGGANVLTF. The CDR3 DNA follows: TGTGCCAGCAGGAATAGCGGGGGTGGGGCCAACGTCCTGACTTTC. Filled out from reference TRBV11-2 and TRBJ2-6, the complete variable domain reads EAGVAQSPRYKIIEKRQSVAFWCNPISGHATLYWYQQILGQGPKLLIQFQNNGVVDDSQLPKDRFSAERLKGVDSTLKIQPAKLEDSAVYLCASRNSGGGANVLTFGAGSRLTVL.

This clonotype was seen at least ten times. The chain has TRBV3-1 and TRBJ1-2, with D unclear. Between the trimmed V and J ends, which lost 1 base and 6 bases, there was a span of 6 bases. In germline, CDR1 is LGHDT, CDR2 YNNKEL (reference sequence). The CDR3 runs to 12 residues. The CDR3 DNA reads as TGTGCCAGCAGCCAAGGAGCTAATGGCTACACCTTC. Encoded protein: CASSQGANGYTF.

Points on this clonotype: An end of the junction does not agree with germline; a read error may underlie this. The chain combines TRBV7-7 with TRBJ2-3, with D perhaps TRBD2 (6 bases). This CDR3 is built from 14 residues. Germline V gene data show CDR1 as SSHAT and CDR2 as FNYEAQ (reference sequence). The CDR3 is CASSLAISTDTRYF. DNA of the CDR3: TGTGCTAGCAGCCTAGCGATTAGCACAGATACGCGGTATTTT.